These 11 T cell receptor beta chains were sequenced from one sample in a study of control samples from healthy donors and cancer patients. Only in-frame clones appear in the TCRdb table, and some are missing; sequencing was by immunoSEQ multiplex PCR. The data show about 100,000 clones, with around four fifths seen just once and approximately 19% held by the top ten. Sequenced sample: blood. The receptors here all came from a man aged 25-45 years in good health.

The chain uses TRBV14 and TRBJ2-7; D ambiguous. The CDR3 spans 15 residues. CDR1 is SGHDN, CDR2 FVKESK, per germline. The V gene lost 1 base and the J gene lost 5 bases, with 15 bases spanning the gap. The CDR3 DNA reads TGTGCCAGCAGCCAAGGGACCGGGTCCTGGAACGAGCAGTACTTC. Protein product: CASSQGTGSWNEQYF.

This clone has a single count. V is TRBV14 and J is TRBJ2-5; D gene ambiguous. The CDR3 is made up of 14 amino acids. Germline V gives CDR1 SGHDN, CDR2 FVKESK. Trimming stripped 0 bases from V and 5 bases from J, with 10 bases between. In DNA, the CDR3 is TGTGCCAGCAGCCAAGATCGGGTGAGGGAGACCCAGTACTTC. Residues: CASSQDRVRETQYF.

This clone has more than one count but fewer than ten. This rearrangement joins TRBV7-2 to TRBJ1-6; D may be TRBD1 (6 bases). Germline V gives CDR1 SGHTA, CDR2 FQGNSA. Between the trimmed V and J ends, which lost 4 bases and 10 bases, there was a span of 8 bases. The CDR3 extends over 12 amino acids. The CDR3 sequence is CASSSGESPLHF. CDR3 sequence (DNA): TGTGCCAGCAGCTCAGGGGAATCACCCCTCCACTTT.

A remark on this clone: One end of the junction does not line up with germline, which may come from a read error. This rearrangement joins TRBV7-2 to TRBJ1-2; 9 positions match TRBD1. The CDR3 extends over 14 amino acids. Looked up from germline, CDR1 is SGHTA and CDR2 is FQGNSA. The CDR3 here is CASSLLGQGTLFFF. CDR3 DNA sequence: TGTGCCAGCAGCTTATTGGGACAGGGTACCCTCTTCTTCTTC.

J is TRBJ2-2 and V is TRBV7-8; a possible D gene is TRBD1 (6 bases). Germline assignment: CDR1 SGHVS and CDR2 FQNEAQ. The length of the CDR3 is 15 residues. The V end lost 3 bases, the J end lost 4 bases, and 12 bases lay between the germline ends. For the CDR3, the DNA is TGTGCCAGCAGCTTTCGTACAGGGCTCACCGGGGAGCTGTTTTTT. Translated: CASSFRTGLTGELFF.

Only one count was recorded for this clone. This chain connects TRBV4-2 to TRBJ1-6; 8 positions agree with TRBD1. The CDR3 is made up of 15 amino acids. Germline V CDR1 and CDR2: LGHNA, YNFKEQ. The V gene end was trimmed by 1 base and the J gene end by 11 bases; junction bases not matched to a gene: 7. CDR3 nucleotides: TGTGCCAGCAGCCAAGGACAGGGGATGGTCGCACCCCTCCACTTT. Amino acid sequence: CASSQGQGMVAPLHF.

The chain couples TRBV5-1 to TRBJ2-7, with 8 bases identical to TRBD1. The junction had 3 bases not matched to a gene; V was cut back by 2 bases and J by 2 bases. The CDR3 has 14 residues. Germline V CDR1 and CDR2: SGHRS, YFSETQ. CDR3 in DNA: TGCGCCAGCAGCTTCAGGGGGCCGACCTACGAGCAGTACTTC. Translation gives CASSFRGPTYEQYF.

The V gene is TRBV7-3, the J gene TRBJ2-3; TRBD2 is a possible D gene (5 bases). The CDR3 contains 15 residues. V was trimmed by 2 bases and J by 2 bases, leaving 11 bases between them. Germline V gene lookup returns CDR1 SGHTA and CDR2 FQGTGA. The CDR3 coding sequence is TGTGCCAGCAGCTTAGAGGGCGGATACACAGATACGCAGTATTTT. Encoded protein: CASSLEGGYTDTQYF.

The V and J genes are TRBV4-1 and TRBJ1-3; D is ambiguous. Germline values: CDR1 MGHRA, CDR2 YSYEKL. The CDR3 has 16 amino acids. V lost 1 base, J lost 2 bases, and 12 bases lay in between. The CDR3 loop reads CASSQAGNLAGNTIYF. CDR3 DNA: TGCGCCAGCAGCCAAGCGGGAAACCTCGCTGGAAACACCATATATTTT.

This sequence joins TRBV30 and TRBJ1-1, with D unresolved. CDR1 is GTSNPN and CDR2 is SVGIG in the germline V gene (reference sequence). The CDR3 is made up of 12 amino acids. Trimming removed 3 bases at V and 5 bases at J, with 10 bases between. The CDR3, as DNA: TGTGCCTGGAGGGGCCAAGGGACTGAAGCTTTCTTT. Amino acid sequence: CAWRGQGTEAFF.

The gene calls are TRBV7-2 and TRBJ2-1; maybe TRBD1 (5 bases). Germline CDR1 is SGHTA and CDR2 is FQGNSA. Trimming cost V 7 bases and J 4 bases, with 14 bases left between them. This CDR3 spans 14 amino acids. CDR3 loop: CASNLFAGYNEQFF. In DNA form, the CDR3 reads TGTGCCAGCAATCTCTTTGCAGGGTACAATGAGCAGTTCTTC. Complete variable domain (other parts from reference TRBV7-2 and TRBJ2-1): GAGVSQSPSNKVTEKGKDVELRCDPISGHTALYWYRQSLGQGLEFLIYFQGNSAPDKSGLPSDRFSAERTGGSVSTLTIQRTQQEDSAVYLCASNLFAGYNEQFFGPGTRLTVL.